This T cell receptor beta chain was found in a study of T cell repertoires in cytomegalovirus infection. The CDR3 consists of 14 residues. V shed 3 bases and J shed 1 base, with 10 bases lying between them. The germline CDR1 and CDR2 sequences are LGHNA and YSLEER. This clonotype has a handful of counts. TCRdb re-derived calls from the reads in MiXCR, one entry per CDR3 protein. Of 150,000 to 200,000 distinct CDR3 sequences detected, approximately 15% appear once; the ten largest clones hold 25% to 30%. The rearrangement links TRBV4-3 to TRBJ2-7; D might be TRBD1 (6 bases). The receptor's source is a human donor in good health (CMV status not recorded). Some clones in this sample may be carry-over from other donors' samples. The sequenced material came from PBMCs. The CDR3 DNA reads TGCGCCAGCAGCCATACGACAGGATCCTACGAGCAGTACTTC. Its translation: CASSHTTGSYEQYF.